This TCR beta chain was profiled in a study of control samples from healthy donors and cancer patients. Method: immunoSEQ multiplex PCR; TCRdb's copy keeps in-frame clones and lacks some. This repertoire shows 84,000 or so clones, around 80% found once; its top ten account for around a tenth. This clone was seen a few times. Trimming stripped 5 bases from V and 5 bases from J, with 15 bases between. There are 14 residues in the CDR3. Per the germline V gene, CDR1 is MNHEY and CDR2 is SVGAGI. This TCR came from a man between 60 and 70 years old with head and neck cancer. Input material: PBMCs. The chain links TRBV6-5 to TRBJ1-1; possible D gene TRBD1, 6 bases. CDR3 region: CASSPQGAVTEAFF. Written as DNA, the CDR3 is TGTGCCAGCAGTCCACAGGGAGCGGTGACTGAAGCTTTCTTT.